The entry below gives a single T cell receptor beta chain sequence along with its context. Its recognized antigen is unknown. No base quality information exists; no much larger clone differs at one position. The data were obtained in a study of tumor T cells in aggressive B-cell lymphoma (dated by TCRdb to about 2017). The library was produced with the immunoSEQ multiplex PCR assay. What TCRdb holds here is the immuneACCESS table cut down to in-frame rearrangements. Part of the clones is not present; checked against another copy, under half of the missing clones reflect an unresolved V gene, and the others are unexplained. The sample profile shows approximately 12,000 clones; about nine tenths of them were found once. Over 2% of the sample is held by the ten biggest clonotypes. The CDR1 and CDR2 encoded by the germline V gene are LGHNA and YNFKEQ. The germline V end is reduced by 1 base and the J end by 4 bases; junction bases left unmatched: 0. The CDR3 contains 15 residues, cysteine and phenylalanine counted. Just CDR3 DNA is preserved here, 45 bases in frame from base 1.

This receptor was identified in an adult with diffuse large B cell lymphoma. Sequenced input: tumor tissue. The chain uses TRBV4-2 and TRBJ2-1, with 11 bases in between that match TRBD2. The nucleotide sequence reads TGTGCCAGCAGCCAAGGGACTAGCGGGTACAATGAGCAGTTCTTC. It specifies CASSQGTSGYNEQFF.